The rows below give T cell receptor beta chains drawn from one sample of a study of blood T cells in healthy people across ages. TCRdb reprocessed the 5' RACE reads via MiXCR and lists one record per CDR3 protein. In the table there are some 1,000,000 distinct CDR3 sequences, roughly a quarter of which are singletons. These data are also associated with another study on T cells of mothers and their children.

Sample: blood. Receptor source: a girl aged 2-10 years in good health. Each CDR3 is given with its conserved first and last residue. Each record gives: D gene, J gene, V gene, clone size, CDR3 DNA, CDR3 protein. A D gene is named only where the DNA matches it firmly. Not all rows give a size; the values are once, few, many and, for expanded clones, a class.

D: NA; J: TRBJ2-5; V: TRBV7-9; size: few; DNA: TGTGCCAGCAGCTTTTGGGACTCTGAGGATGAGACCCAGTACTTC; CDR3: CASSFWDSEDETQYF
D: NA; J: TRBJ1-3; V: TRBV10-3; size: few; DNA: TGTGCCATCAGTGAGACCGACAGGTCCTCTGGAAACACCATATATTTT; CDR3: CAISETDRSSGNTIYF
D: TRBD2; J: TRBJ2-5; V: TRBV5-6; size: NA; DNA: TGTGCCAGCAGCTTGGGGATAGCGGGAGAGGGTCCTTTC; CDR3: CASSLGIAGEGPF
D: NA; J: TRBJ2-6; V: TRBV27; size: once; DNA: TGTGCCAGCAGGATGACGGGGGCTGGGGCCAACGTCCTGACTTTC; CDR3: CASRMTGAGANVLTF
D: NA; J: TRBJ2-5; V: TRBV6-5; size: NA; DNA: TGTGCCAGCAGTCCCCTGTTGGCCCAAGGGGCCCAGTACTTC; CDR3: CASSPLLAQGAQYF
D: NA; J: TRBJ2-2; V: TRBV28; size: NA; DNA: TGTGCCAGCAGTTTACTAGGTAGCAGCGAGCTGTTTTTT; CDR3: CASSLLGSSELFF
D: TRBD2; J: TRBJ2-1; V: TRBV29-1; size: few; DNA: TGCAGCGTTAATTTTGGAGCGGGAGCCAATGAGCAGTTCTTC; CDR3: CSVNFGAGANEQFF
D: NA; J: TRBJ2-1; V: TRBV20-1; size: few; DNA: TGCAGTGCTAGAGGGGTGGGGTTTGGCGATGAGCAGTTCTTC; CDR3: CSARGVGFGDEQFF
D: NA; J: TRBJ2-4; V: TRBV27; size: NA; DNA: TGTGCCAGCAGTACTGGTCGCGGCTTAGCCAAAAACATTCAGTACTTC; CDR3: CASSTGRGLAKNIQYF
D: NA; J: TRBJ1-1; V: TRBV29-1; size: NA; DNA: TGCAGCGTTGTCGGGGGAAAGGGCACTGAAGCTTTCTTT; CDR3: CSVVGGKGTEAFF
D: TRBD1; J: TRBJ1-2; V: TRBV10-1; size: NA; DNA: TGCGCCAGCAGTGGAGCGCCTCCGGGACAGGGGATCGGCTACTATGGCTACACCTTC; CDR3: CASSGAPPGQGIGYYGYTF
D: NA; J: TRBJ1-1; V: TRBV5-4; size: NA; DNA: TGTGCCAGCAGCCCCGACCTGTTTGCTGAACGAGAAGCTTTCTTT; CDR3: CASSPDLFAEREAFF
D: NA; J: TRBJ1-1; V: TRBV29-1; size: NA; DNA: TGCAGCGTTGAAAGGGCGGGGAACACTGAAGCTTTCTTT; CDR3: CSVERAGNTEAFF
D: NA; J: TRBJ2-7; V: TRBV27; size: NA; DNA: TGTGCCAGCAGTTTACGGGCCAACGGGTACGAGCAGTACTTC; CDR3: CASSLRANGYEQYF
D: NA; J: TRBJ2-7; V: TRBV11-2; size: few; DNA: TGTGCCAGCAGCTTAGTAGCTCTTCCGTGGCTAAAGCAGTACTTC; CDR3: CASSLVALPWLKQYF
D: NA; J: TRBJ1-1; V: TRBV5-1; size: once; DNA: TGCGCCAGCATCTTCCCACAGGGACACCCGAACACTGAAGCTTTCTTT; CDR3: CASIFPQGHPNTEAFF
D: NA; J: TRBJ2-3; V: TRBV7-8; size: NA; DNA: TGTGCCAGCAGCTTCCGTCCGATAGATACGCAGTATTTT; CDR3: CASSFRPIDTQYF
D: NA; J: TRBJ2-2; V: TRBV4-1; size: few; DNA: TGCGCCAGCAGATGGACCCCGAACACCGGGGAGCTGTTTTTT; CDR3: CASRWTPNTGELFF
D: NA; J: TRBJ2-1; V: TRBV2; size: NA; DNA: TGTGCCAGCAGTGTAGGGGGATTGGGGGAGAATGAGCAGTTCTTC; CDR3: CASSVGGLGENEQFF
D: NA; J: TRBJ2-1; V: TRBV12-3/TRBV12-4; size: few; DNA: TGTGCCAGCAGTTTGGGACTGACTGCCATCTTC; CDR3: CASSLGLTAIF
D: TRBD2; J: TRBJ2-6; V: TRBV12-3/TRBV12-4; size: few; DNA: TGTGCCAGCACCAGGACTAGCGGGAGCTCTGGGGCCAACGTCCTGACTTTC; CDR3: CASTRTSGSSGANVLTF
D: NA; J: TRBJ1-4; V: TRBV18; size: few; DNA: TGTGCCAGCTCACTTATGATGGAAGAAGAGAAGTTTTTT; CDR3: CASSLMMEEEKFF
D: NA; J: TRBJ2-1; V: TRBV6-6; size: few; DNA: TGTGCCAGCGGGAGTTCCCACAATGAGCAGTTCTTC; CDR3: CASGSSHNEQFF
D: NA; J: TRBJ2-7; V: TRBV20-1; size: NA; DNA: TGCAGTGCTAGCTCCGCGTCCTACGAGCAGTACTTC; CDR3: CSASSASYEQYF
D: NA; J: TRBJ2-5; V: TRBV7-6; size: few; DNA: TGTGCCAGCAGCTTTGTCTCAACTCAAGAGACCCAGTACTTC; CDR3: CASSFVSTQETQYF
D: NA; J: TRBJ2-1; V: TRBV20-1; size: NA; DNA: TGCAGTGCTAGTATGGACAATGCGGGGAATGAGCAGTTCTTC; CDR3: CSASMDNAGNEQFF
D: NA; J: TRBJ1-6; V: TRBV10-3; size: few; DNA: TGTGCCATCAGTGAGGGGGCGGATTCACCCCTCCACTTT; CDR3: CAISEGADSPLHF
D: NA; J: TRBJ1-4; V: TRBV10-3; size: few; DNA: TGTGCCATCAGCATCTCGCCGGGTCAGAGACTGTTTTTT; CDR3: CAISISPGQRLFF
D: NA; J: TRBJ2-3; V: TRBV3-1; size: NA; DNA: TGTGCCAGCAGCCAAGTTTGGGGGTCCGGCACAGATACGCAGTATTTT; CDR3: CASSQVWGSGTDTQYF
D: NA; J: TRBJ1-1; V: TRBV6-6; size: few; DNA: TGTGCCAGCAGTTCCAGTGGCGGCACTGAAGCTTTCTTT; CDR3: CASSSSGGTEAFF
D: TRBD1; J: TRBJ2-1; V: TRBV20-1; size: NA; DNA: TGCAGTGCTAGGTTCGGGACAGGAATATACAATGAGCAGTTCTTC; CDR3: CSARFGTGIYNEQFF
D: NA; J: TRBJ2-5; V: TRBV4-1; size: few; DNA: TGCGCCAGCAGCCTCTTACCGGGAGAAGAGACCCAGTACTTC; CDR3: CASSLLPGEETQYF
D: NA; J: TRBJ1-4; V: TRBV5-5; size: once; DNA: TGTGCCAGCTCGGGGCAGGAAGGAAGACTGTTTTTT; CDR3: CASSGQEGRLFF
D: TRBD1; J: TRBJ2-7; V: TRBV6-5; size: NA; DNA: TGTGCCAGCAGTTACCCCAGGGGGAATTCCTACGAGCAGTACTTC; CDR3: CASSYPRGNSYEQYF
D: TRBD1; J: TRBJ2-4; V: TRBV9; size: NA; DNA: TGTGCCAGCAGCTCCGGGACAGGACCAGCCAAAAACATTCAGTACTTC; CDR3: CASSSGTGPAKNIQYF
D: TRBD2; J: TRBJ2-5; V: TRBV7-9; size: few; DNA: TGTGCCAGCAGCTTCCAGACTAGCGATGAGACCCAGTACTTC; CDR3: CASSFQTSDETQYF
D: TRBD1; J: TRBJ1-2; V: TRBV10-3; size: NA; DNA: TGTGCCATCACAAGGGGGCTCAGCTATGGCTACACCTTC; CDR3: CAITRGLSYGYTF
D: NA; J: TRBJ1-1; V: TRBV7-2; size: few; DNA: TGTGCCAGCAAGGGTTTTATGAACACTGAAGCTTTCTTT; CDR3: CASKGFMNTEAFF
D: TRBD1; J: TRBJ2-7; V: TRBV7-2; size: few; DNA: TGTGCCAGCAGCTTATATCTTGGCACAGGGGGCCCCCACGAGCAGTACTTC; CDR3: CASSLYLGTGGPHEQYF
D: NA; J: TRBJ2-5; V: TRBV7-9; size: NA; DNA: TGTGCCAGCAGTTTGGACATAGGAGAGACCCAGTACTTC; CDR3: CASSLDIGETQYF
D: TRBD1; J: TRBJ1-1; V: TRBV28; size: NA; DNA: TGTGCCAGCAGTTTCCTCCGGGACAGAAGTCGGGCTTTCTTT; CDR3: CASSFLRDRSRAFF
D: NA; J: TRBJ1-5; V: TRBV6-6; size: NA; DNA: TGTGCCAGCGCCAGGGTTTCGGGCAATCAGCCCCAGCATTTT; CDR3: CASARVSGNQPQHF
D: NA; J: TRBJ2-7; V: TRBV19; size: few; DNA: TGTGCCAGTAATGGAGGAGAAAACGAGCAGTACTTC; CDR3: CASNGGENEQYF
D: TRBD2; J: TRBJ2-5; V: TRBV6-6; size: NA; DNA: TGTGCCGGCAGTGGCGGGAGGAGGGAGACCCAGTACTTC; CDR3: CAGSGGRRETQYF
D: NA; J: TRBJ2-5; V: TRBV15; size: few; DNA: TGTGCCACCAGCAGAGAGGGGGCCCAAGAGACCCAGTACTTC; CDR3: CATSREGAQETQYF